These T cell receptor beta chains were read from a single sample in a study of T cell changes during pregnancy in multiple sclerosis. Profiled with immunoSEQ multiplex PCR; TCRdb holds only in-frame clones, not every one. Of about 49,000 clones in the sample, about 90% were seen once. The material was CD4+ T cells from peripheral blood mononuclear cells, obtained in the second trimester of pregnancy. These receptors were obtained from a female donor in good health, enrolled as a control in a pregnancy study. Each CDR3 is given without its conserved first and last residue. The order of the fields is CDR3 length, V gene, J gene, clone size, D gene, CDR3 protein. The D gene is left open where the match is weak. Clone size is not always given. Where it is, it says once, few, many or a class for expanded clones.

>13|TRBV30|TRBJ1-6|NA|NA
AWSQQGERNSPLH
>13|TRBV4-3|TRBJ2-7|NA|NA
ASSQDAAAIDEQY
>13|TRBV6-5|TRBJ1-3|NA|NA
ASSYRTTSGNTIY
>14|TRBV18|TRBJ2-3|NA|NA
ASSQMRGIRTDTQY
>13|TRBV5-5|TRBJ1-1|NA|NA
ASREPLFTASEAF
>13|TRBV10-3|TRBJ1-4|NA|TRBD1
ASSPGTGTNEKLF
>16|TRBV7-2|TRBJ2-5|NA|TRBD2
ASSLVGQLAGGPGTQY
>12|TRBV7-2|TRBJ1-1|few|NA
ASSPQVGNTEAF
>10|TRBV7-2|TRBJ1-1|NA|NA
ASSQSQDGRD
>10|TRBV7-9|TRBJ1-1|NA|NA
ASSLSGNEAF
>14|TRBV19|TRBJ1-3|once|NA
ASSTVHGLSGNTIY
>14|TRBV5-1|TRBJ2-5|NA|TRBD2
ASSHLGLAGQETQY
>10|TRBV6-6|TRBJ1-5|NA|NA
ASSPDRQPQH
>11|TRBV9|TRBJ1-1|few|NA
ASSVGQGTEAF
>12|TRBV2|TRBJ1-1|NA|TRBD1
ASSGGQGRTEAF
>13|TRBV2|TRBJ2-5|NA|NA
ASSEIRGPQETQY
>12|TRBV5-5|TRBJ2-7|NA|TRBD1
ASSGQDSSYEQY
>13|TRBV11-2|TRBJ1-6|NA|NA
ASSPLGTGESPLH
>15|TRBV30|TRBJ1-2|NA|NA
AWIGRTGRKWNYGYT
>15|TRBV11-2|TRBJ2-5|NA|TRBD1
ASRPGQGMRVRETQY
>11|TRBV7-9|TRBJ2-7|NA|NA
ASSSTIVYEQY
>14|TRBV5-1|TRBJ2-5|NA|TRBD1
ASSKRDGTVQETQY
>12|TRBV12-5|TRBJ2-1|NA|TRBD1
ASGPGQGRNEQF
>13|TRBV4-2|TRBJ1-3|NA|NA
ASSPRGTSGNTIY
>11|TRBV18|TRBJ2-4|NA|NA
ASSPKQINIQY
>13|TRBV11-3|TRBJ2-7|NA|TRBD2
ASSPSGTSDYEQY
>13|TRBV27|TRBJ2-5|NA|NA
ASSFRRGNQETQY
>11|TRBV9|TRBJ1-2|NA|NA
ASSSVGRRGYT
>12|TRBV19|TRBJ1-2|NA|TRBD1
ASSPGQINYGYT
>13|TRBV27|TRBJ2-2|NA|TRBD1
ASQGQGANTGELF
>14|TRBV19|TRBJ2-3|NA|TRBD2
ASSIASGGPADTQY
>13|TRBV27|TRBJ2-7|NA|NA
ASSSPHRFSYEQY
>12|TRBV7-2|TRBJ2-3|NA|TRBD1
ASSNRGRTDTQY
>14|TRBV7-2|TRBJ1-3|once|NA
ASSLEFLSSGNTIY
>12|TRBV11-3|TRBJ1-1|NA|TRBD1
ASEAGGLDTEAF
>13|TRBV11-3|TRBJ1-1|NA|NA
ASSPQSGRNTEAF
>12|TRBV2|TRBJ1-5|NA|NA
ASSELNSNQPQH
>11|TRBV19|TRBJ1-3|NA|TRBD1
ASRDRGRNTIY
>14|TRBV2|TRBJ2-4|NA|TRBD2
ASTQRGGHGKNIQY
>13|TRBV5-1|TRBJ1-4|NA|TRBD1
ASSLYDRAGEKLF
>10|TRBV7-2|TRBJ1-1|once|NA
ASSLLLTEAF
>13|TRBV7-2|TRBJ2-7|NA|TRBD2
ASSRSGGSSYEQY
>10|TRBV13|TRBJ1-1|NA|NA
ASSLRPSGAF
>10|TRBV4-2|TRBJ2-1|once|NA
ASSQDGQEQF
>12|TRBV6-5|TRBJ1-1|NA|NA
ASRRQNMNTEAF
>9|TRBV20-1|TRBJ1-2|NA|NA
SANDGYGYT
>14|TRBV4-1|TRBJ2-5|NA|TRBD2
ASSLLAGGYQETQY
>13|TRBV10-1|TRBJ1-5|NA|NA
ASGSGQYSNQPQH
>11|TRBV4-2|TRBJ2-7|NA|NA
ASSQDRRDEQY
>14|TRBV2|TRBJ2-7|NA|TRBD1
ASSDGGTGPPGEQY
>11|TRBV19|TRBJ2-5|NA|NA
ASSMRLGGEQY
>11|TRBV28|TRBJ2-7|NA|TRBD2
AIRVAGVYEQY
>11|TRBV15|TRBJ1-5|NA|NA
ATSSRGNQPQH
>13|TRBV11-2|TRBJ1-4|NA|TRBD1
ASSPSTGTNEKLF
>11|TRBV7-3|TRBJ2-5|NA|NA
ASSSTHQETQY
>12|TRBV4-2|TRBJ1-2|few|NA
ASSQARVGYGYT